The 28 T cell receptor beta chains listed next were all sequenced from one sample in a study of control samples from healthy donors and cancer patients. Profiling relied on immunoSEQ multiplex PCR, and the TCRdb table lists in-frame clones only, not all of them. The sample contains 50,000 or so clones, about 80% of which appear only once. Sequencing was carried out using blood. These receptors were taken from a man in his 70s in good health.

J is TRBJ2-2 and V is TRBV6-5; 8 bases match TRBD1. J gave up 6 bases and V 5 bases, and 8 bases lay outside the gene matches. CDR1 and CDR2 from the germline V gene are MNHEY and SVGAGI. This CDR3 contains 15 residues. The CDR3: CASSQTGAGPGELFF. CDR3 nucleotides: TGTGCCAGCAGTCAGACAGGGGCGGGACCCGGGGAGCTGTTTTTT.

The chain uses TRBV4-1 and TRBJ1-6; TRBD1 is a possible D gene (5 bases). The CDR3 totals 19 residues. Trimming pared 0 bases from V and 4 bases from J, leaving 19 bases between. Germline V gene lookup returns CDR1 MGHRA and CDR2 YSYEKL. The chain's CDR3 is CASSQDSGRARGYNSPLHF. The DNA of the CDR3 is TGCGCCAGCAGCCAAGATTCGGGCAGGGCCCGGGGTTATAATTCACCCCTCCACTTT.

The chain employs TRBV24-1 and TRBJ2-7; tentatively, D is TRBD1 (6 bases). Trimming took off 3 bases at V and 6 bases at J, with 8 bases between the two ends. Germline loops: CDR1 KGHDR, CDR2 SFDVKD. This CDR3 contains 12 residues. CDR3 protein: CATSDRTAEQYF. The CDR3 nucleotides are TGTGCCACCAGTGATCGGACAGCCGAGCAGTACTTC.

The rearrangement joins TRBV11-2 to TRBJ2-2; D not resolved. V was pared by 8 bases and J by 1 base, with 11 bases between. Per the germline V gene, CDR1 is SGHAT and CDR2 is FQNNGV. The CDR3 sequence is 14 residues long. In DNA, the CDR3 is TGTGCCAGCCTCCCGGGTCTGAACACCGGGGAGCTGTTTTTT. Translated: CASLPGLNTGELFF.

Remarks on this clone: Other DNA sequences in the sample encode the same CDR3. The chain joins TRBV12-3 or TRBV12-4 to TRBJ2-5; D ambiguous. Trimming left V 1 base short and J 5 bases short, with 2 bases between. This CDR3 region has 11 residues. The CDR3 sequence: CASSLGETQYF. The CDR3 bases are TGTGCCAGCAGTTTAGGGGAGACCCAGTACTTC.

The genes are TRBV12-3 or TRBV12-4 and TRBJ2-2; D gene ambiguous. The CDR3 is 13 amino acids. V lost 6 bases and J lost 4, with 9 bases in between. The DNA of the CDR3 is TGTGCCAGCAGGACGACGTCCACCGGGGAGCTGTTTTTT. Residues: CASRTTSTGELFF.

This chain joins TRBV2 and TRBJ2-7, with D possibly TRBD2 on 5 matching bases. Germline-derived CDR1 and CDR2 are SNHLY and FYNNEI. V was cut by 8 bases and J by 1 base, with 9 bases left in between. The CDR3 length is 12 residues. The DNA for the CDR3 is TGTGCCAGCGGGAGTTTATCCTACGAGCAGTACTTC. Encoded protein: CASGSLSYEQYF.

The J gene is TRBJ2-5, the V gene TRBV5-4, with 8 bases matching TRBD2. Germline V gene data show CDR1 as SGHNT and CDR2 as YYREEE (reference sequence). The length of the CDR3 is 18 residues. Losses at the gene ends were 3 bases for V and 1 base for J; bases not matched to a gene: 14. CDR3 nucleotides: TGTGCCAGCAGCTCCCCGGGACTAGACGGATTTGGCCAAGAGACCCAGTACTTC. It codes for CASSSPGLDGFGQETQYF.

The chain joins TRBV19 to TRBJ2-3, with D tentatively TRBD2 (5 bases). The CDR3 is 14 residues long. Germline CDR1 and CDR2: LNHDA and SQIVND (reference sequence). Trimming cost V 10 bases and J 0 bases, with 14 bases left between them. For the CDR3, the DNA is TGTGCCACCTCGATATCGGGGAGCACAGATACGCAGTATTTT. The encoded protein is CATSISGSTDTQYF.

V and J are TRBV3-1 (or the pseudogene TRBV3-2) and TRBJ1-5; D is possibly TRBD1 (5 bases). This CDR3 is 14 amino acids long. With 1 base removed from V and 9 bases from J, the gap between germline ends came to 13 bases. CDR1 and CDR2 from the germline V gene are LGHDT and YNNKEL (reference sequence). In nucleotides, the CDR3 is TGTGCCAGCAGCCAAGCGACAGCAGGACGGCCCCAGCATTTT. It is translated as CASSQATAGRPQHF.

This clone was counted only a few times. CDR3 loop: CASSDTSGGWEQFF. The CDR3 nucleotides are TGCGCCAGCAGTGATACTAGCGGGGGGTGGGAGCAGTTCTTC. V and J are TRBV10-1 and TRBJ2-1; 12 bases fit TRBD2. Trimming removed 3 bases from V and 10 bases from J; junction bases left unmatched: 4. Looked up from germline, CDR1 is WNHNN and CDR2 is SYGVQD (reference sequence). CDR3 size: 14 residues.

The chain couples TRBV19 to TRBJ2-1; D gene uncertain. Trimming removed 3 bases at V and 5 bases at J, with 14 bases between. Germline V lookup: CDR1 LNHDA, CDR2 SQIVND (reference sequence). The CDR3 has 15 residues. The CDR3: CASSISRTKNNEQFF. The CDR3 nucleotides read TGTGCCAGTAGTATTTCCCGGACGAAGAACAATGAGCAGTTCTTC.

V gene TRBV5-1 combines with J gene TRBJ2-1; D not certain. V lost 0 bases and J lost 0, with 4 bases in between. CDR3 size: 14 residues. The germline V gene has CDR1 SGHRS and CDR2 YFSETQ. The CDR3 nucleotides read TGCGCCAGCAGCTTGGGGGCCTCCTACAATGAGCAGTTCTTC. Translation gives CASSLGASYNEQFF.

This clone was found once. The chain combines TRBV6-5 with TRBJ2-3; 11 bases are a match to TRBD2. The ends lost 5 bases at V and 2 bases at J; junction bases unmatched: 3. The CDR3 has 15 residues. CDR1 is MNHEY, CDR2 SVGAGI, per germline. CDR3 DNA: TGTGCCAGCAGTCTAGCGGGAGGTTTCACAGATACGCAGTATTTT. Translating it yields CASSLAGGFTDTQYF.

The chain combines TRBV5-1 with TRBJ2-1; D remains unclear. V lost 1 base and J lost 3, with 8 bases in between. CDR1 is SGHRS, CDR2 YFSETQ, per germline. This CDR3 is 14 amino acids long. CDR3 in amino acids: CASSLIEGYNEQFF. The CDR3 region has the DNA TGCGCCAGCAGCTTGATTGAAGGCTACAATGAGCAGTTCTTC.

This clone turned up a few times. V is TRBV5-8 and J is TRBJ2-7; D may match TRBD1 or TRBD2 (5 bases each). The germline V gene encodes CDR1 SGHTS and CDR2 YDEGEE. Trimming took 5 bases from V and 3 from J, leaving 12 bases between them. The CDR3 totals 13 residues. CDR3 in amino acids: CASRFGTVYEQYF. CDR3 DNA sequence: TGTGCCAGCAGATTCGGGACGGTCTACGAGCAGTACTTC.

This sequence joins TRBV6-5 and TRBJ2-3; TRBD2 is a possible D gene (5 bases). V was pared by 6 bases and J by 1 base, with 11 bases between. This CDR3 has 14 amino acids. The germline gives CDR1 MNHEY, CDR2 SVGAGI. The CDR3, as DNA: TGTGCCAGCAGCGATACTAGTGGCACAGATACGCAGTATTTT. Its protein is CASSDTSGTDTQYF.

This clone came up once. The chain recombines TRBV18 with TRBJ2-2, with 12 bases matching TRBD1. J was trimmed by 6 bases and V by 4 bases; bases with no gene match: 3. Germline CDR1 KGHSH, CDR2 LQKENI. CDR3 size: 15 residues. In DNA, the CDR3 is TGTGCCAGCTCACGGGACAGGGGGCGCCCCGGGGAGCTGTTTTTT. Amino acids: CASSRDRGRPGELFF.

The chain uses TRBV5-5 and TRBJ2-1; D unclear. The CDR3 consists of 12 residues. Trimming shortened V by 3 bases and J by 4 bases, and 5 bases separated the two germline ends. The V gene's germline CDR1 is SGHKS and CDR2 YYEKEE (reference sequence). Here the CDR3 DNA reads TGTGCCAGCAGCTCGTATTACAATGAGCAGTTCTTC. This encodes CASSSYYNEQFF. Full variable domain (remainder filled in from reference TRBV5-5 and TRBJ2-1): DAGVTQSPTHLIKTRGQQVTLRCSPISGHKSVSWYQQVLGQGPQFIFQYYEKEERGRGNFPDRFSARQFPNYSSELNVNALLLGDSALYLCASSSYYNEQFFGPGTRLTVL.

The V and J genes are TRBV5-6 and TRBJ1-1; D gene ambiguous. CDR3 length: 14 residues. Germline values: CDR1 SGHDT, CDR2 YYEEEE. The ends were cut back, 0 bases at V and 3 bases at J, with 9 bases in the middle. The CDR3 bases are TGTGCCAGCAGCTTGGCCGTGGGTCACACTGAAGCTTTCTTT. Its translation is CASSLAVGHTEAFF.

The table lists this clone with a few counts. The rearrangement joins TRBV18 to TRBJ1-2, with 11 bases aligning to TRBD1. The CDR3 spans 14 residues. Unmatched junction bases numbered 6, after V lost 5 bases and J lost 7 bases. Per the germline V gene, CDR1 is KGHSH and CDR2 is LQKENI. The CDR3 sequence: CASSTGQGARGYTF. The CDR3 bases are TGTGCCAGCTCAACTGGACAGGGGGCTCGTGGCTACACCTTC.

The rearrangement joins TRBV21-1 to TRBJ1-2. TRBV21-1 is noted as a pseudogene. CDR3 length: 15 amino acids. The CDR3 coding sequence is TGTGCCAGCAGCAAAGGGGGGGGCAGTAACTATGGCTACACCTTC. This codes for CASSKGGGSNYGYTF.

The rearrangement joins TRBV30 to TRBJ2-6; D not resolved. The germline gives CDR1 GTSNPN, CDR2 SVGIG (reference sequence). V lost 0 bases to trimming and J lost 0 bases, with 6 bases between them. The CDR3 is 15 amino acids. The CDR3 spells CAWSVFPSGANVLTF. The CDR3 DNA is TGTGCCTGGAGTGTATTCCCCTCTGGGGCCAACGTCCTGACTTTC.

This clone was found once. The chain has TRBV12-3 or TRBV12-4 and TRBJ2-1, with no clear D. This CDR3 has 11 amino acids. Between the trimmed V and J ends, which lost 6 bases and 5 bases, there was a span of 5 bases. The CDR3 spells CASSLNNEQFF. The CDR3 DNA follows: TGTGCCAGCAGCCTCAACAATGAGCAGTTCTTC.

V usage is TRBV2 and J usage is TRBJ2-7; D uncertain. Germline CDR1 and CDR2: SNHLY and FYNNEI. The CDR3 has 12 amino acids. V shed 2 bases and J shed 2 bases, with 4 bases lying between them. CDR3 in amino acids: CASSESTYEQYF. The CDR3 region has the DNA TGTGCCAGCAGTGAATCGACCTACGAGCAGTACTTC.

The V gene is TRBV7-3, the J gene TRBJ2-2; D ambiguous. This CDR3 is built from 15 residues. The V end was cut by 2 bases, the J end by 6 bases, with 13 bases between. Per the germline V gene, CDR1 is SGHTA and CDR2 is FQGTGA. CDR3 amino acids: CASSLATSSPGELFF. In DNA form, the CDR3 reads TGTGCCAGCAGCTTAGCCACCTCTTCTCCCGGGGAGCTGTTTTTT.

This chain's CDR3 is CATSTFTGALGTGELFF. CDR3 nucleotide sequence: TGTGCCACCAGCACATTTACCGGGGCCTTAGGGACCGGGGAGCTGTTTTTT. This chain links TRBV15 with TRBJ2-2; the D call may be TRBD1 or TRBD2 (5 bases each). The CDR3 contains 17 residues. With 4 bases removed from V and 5 bases from J, the gap between germline ends came to 20 bases. Germline lookup yields CDR1 LNHNV and CDR2 YYDKDF (reference sequence).

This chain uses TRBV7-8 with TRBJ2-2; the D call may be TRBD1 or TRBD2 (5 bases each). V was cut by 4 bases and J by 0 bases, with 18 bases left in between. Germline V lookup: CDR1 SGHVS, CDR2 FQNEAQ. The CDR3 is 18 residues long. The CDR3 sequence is CASSSIWGTYTNTGELFF. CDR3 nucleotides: TGTGCCAGCAGCTCCATATGGGGGACGTATACGAACACCGGGGAGCTGTTTTTT.